This T cell receptor (beta chain) is drawn from a study of technical replicates of blood from a few donors. V was clipped by 4 bases and J by 1 base; unmatched bases: 15. CDR3 length: 19 amino acids. Germline V gene data show CDR1 as SGDLS and CDR2 as YYNGEE. Profiled with immunoSEQ multiplex PCR; TCRdb holds only in-frame clones, not every one. The sample holds 65,000 to 95,000 clones, nearly 98% seen once. The sequenced material came from T cells isolated from PBMCs. This TCR was recovered from a human donor in good health. This chain joins TRBV9 and TRBJ2-5; 11 positions agree with TRBD2. For the CDR3, the DNA is TGTGCCAGCAGCTCAGGAGTTAGCGGGGGGGCTAGTACCCAAGAGACCCAGTACTTC. Encoded protein: CASSSGVSGGASTQETQYF. Variable domain in full (rest from reference TRBV9 and TRBJ2-5): DSGVTQTPKHLITATGQRVTLRCSPRSGDLSVYWYQQSLDQGLQFLIQYYNGEERAKGNILERFSAQQFPDLHSELNLSSLELGDSALYFCASSSGVSGGASTQETQYFGPGTRLLVL.